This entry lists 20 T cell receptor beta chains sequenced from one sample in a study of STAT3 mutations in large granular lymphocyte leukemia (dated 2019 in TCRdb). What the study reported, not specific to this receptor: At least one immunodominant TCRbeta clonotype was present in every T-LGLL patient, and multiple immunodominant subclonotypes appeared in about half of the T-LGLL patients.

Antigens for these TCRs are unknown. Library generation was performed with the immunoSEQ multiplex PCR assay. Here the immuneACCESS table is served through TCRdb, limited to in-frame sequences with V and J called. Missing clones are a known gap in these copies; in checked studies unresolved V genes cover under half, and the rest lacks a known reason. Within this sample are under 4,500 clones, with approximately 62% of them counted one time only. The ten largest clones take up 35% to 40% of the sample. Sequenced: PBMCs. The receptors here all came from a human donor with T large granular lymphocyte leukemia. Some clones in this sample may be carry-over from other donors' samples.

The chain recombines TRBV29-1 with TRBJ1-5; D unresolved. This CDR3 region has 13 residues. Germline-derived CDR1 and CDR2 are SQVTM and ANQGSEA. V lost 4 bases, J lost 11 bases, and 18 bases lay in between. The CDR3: CSVVGHPSWAQHF. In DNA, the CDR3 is TGCAGCGTTGTTGGGCATCCCAGTTGGGCCCAGCATTTT.

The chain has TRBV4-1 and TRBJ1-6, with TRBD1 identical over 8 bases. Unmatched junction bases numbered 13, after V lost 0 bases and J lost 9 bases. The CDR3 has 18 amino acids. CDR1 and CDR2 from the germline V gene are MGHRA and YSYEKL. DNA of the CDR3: TGCGCCAGCAGCCAAGAACCGACAGGGGCCTTATCTCGTTCACCCCTCCACTTT. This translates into CASSQEPTGALSRSPLHF.

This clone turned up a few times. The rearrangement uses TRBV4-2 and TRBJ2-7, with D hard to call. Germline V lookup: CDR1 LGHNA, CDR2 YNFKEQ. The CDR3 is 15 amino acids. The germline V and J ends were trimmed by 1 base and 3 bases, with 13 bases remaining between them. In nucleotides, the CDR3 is TGTGCCAGCAGCCAAGGAGGTAGCAATTTCTACGAGCAGTACTTC. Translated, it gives CASSQGGSNFYEQYF.

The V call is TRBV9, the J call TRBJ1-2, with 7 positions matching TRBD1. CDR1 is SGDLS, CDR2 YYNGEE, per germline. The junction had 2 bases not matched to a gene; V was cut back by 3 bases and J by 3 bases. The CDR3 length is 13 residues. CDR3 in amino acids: CASSEGTDYGYTF. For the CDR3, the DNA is TGTGCCAGCAGCGAGGGGACAGACTATGGCTACACCTTC.

This CDR3 reads CASSPGQENTEAFF. For the CDR3, the DNA is TGTGCCAGCTCACCAGGGCAGGAGAACACTGAAGCTTTCTTT. This chain connects TRBV18 to TRBJ1-1; D gene ambiguous. Trimming cost V 2 bases and J 1 base, with 8 bases left between them. Germline V CDR1 and CDR2: KGHSH, LQKENI. This CDR3 contains 14 residues.

CDR3 nucleotides: TGTGCCAGCAGCTCGAGCGGACAGGGTAACTATGGCTACACCTTC. It is translated as CASSSSGQGNYGYTF. The J gene is TRBJ1-2, the V gene TRBV7-9; the match to TRBD1 covers 8 bases. The length of the CDR3 is 15 residues. Germline V CDR1 and CDR2: SEHNR, FQNEAQ (reference sequence). J was trimmed by 1 base and V by 4 bases; bases with no gene match: 5. The variable domain in full, with the rest retrieved from reference TRBV7-9 and TRBJ1-2, is DTGVSQNPRHKITKRGQNVTFRCDPISEHNRLYWYRQTLGQGPEFLTYFQNEAQLEKSRLLSDRFSAERPKGSFSTLEIQRTEQGDSAMYLCASSSSGQGNYGYTFGSGTRLTVV.

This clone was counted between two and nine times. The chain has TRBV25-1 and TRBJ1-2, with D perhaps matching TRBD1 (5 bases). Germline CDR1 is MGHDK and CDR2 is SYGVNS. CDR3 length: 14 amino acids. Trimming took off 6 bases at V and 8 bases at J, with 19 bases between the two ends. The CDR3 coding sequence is TGTGCCAGCAGCCAGGGTTCCTTGGGCGGGGGCTACACCTTC. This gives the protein CASSQGSLGGGYTF.

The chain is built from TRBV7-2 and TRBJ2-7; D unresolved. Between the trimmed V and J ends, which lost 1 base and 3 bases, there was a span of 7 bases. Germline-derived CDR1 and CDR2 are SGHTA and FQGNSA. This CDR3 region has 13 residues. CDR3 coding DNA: TGTGCCAGCAGCTTAGGACATGGCTACGAGCAGTACTTC. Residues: CASSLGHGYEQYF. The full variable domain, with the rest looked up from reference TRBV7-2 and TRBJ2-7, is GAGVSQSPSNKVTEKGKDVELRCDPISGHTALYWYRQSLGQGLEFLIYFQGNSAPDKSGLPSDRFSAERTGGSVSTLTIQRTQQEDSAVYLCASSLGHGYEQYFGPGTRLTVT.

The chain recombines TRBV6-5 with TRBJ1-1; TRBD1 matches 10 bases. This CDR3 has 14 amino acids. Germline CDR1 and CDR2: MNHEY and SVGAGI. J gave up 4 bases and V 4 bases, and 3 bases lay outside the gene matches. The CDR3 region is CASSSRTGGTEAFF. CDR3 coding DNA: TGTGCCAGCAGTTCCCGGACAGGGGGCACTGAAGCTTTCTTT.

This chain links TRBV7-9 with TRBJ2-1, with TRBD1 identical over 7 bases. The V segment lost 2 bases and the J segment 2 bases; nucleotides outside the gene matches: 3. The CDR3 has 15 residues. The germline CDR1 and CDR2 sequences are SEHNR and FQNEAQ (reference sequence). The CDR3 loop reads CASSLSGQPYNEQFF. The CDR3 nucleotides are TGTGCCAGCAGCTTATCGGGACAGCCCTACAATGAGCAGTTCTTC.

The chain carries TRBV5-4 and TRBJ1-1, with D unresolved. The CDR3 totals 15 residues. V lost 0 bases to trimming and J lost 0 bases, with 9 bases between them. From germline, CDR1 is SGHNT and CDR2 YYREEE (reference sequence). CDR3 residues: CASSLAGALNTEAFF. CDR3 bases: TGTGCCAGCAGCTTGGCTGGCGCCTTGAACACTGAAGCTTTCTTT. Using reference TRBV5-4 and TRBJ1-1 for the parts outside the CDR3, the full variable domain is ETGVTQSPTHLIKTRGQQVTLRCSSQSGHNTVSWYQQALGQGPQFIFQYYREEENGRGNFPPRFSGLQFPNYSSELNVNALELDDSALYLCASSLAGALNTEAFFGQGTRLTVV.

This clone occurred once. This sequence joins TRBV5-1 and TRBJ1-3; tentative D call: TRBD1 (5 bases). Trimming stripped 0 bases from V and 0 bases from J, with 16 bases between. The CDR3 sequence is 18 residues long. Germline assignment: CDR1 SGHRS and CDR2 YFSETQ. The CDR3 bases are TGCGCCAGCAGCTTGGGTCCCACAGGTCGGAGCTCTGGAAACACCATATATTTT. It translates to CASSLGPTGRSSGNTIYF.

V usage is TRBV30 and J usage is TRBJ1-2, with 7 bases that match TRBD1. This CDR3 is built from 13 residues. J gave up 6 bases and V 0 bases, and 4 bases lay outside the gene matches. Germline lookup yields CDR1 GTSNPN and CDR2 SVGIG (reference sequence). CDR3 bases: TGTGCCTGGAGTGTTTCAGGGGGAGATGGCTACACCTTC. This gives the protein CAWSVSGGDGYTF.

This CDR3 reads CASTWGFSYEQYF. The CDR3 region has the DNA TGTGCCAGCACCTGGGGCTTCTCCTACGAGCAGTACTTC. The chain couples TRBV2 to TRBJ2-7; D may be TRBD1 (5 bases). CDR3 length: 13 residues. Between the trimmed V and J ends, which lost 7 bases and 0 bases, there was a span of 10 bases. Germline CDR1 is SNHLY and CDR2 is FYNNEI.

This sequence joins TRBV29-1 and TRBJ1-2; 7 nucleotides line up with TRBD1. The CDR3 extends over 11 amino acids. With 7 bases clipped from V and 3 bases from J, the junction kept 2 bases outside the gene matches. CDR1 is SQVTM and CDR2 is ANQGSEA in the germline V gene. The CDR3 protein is CSARGDYGYTF. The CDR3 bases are TGCAGCGCCAGGGGGGACTATGGCTACACCTTC.

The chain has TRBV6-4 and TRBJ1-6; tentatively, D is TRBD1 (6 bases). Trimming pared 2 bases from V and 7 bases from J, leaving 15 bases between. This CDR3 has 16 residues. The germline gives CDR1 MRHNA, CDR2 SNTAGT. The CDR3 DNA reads TGTGCCAGCAGTGACACGGGGGGCCGGGGGAATTCACCCCTCCACTTT. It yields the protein CASSDTGGRGNSPLHF.

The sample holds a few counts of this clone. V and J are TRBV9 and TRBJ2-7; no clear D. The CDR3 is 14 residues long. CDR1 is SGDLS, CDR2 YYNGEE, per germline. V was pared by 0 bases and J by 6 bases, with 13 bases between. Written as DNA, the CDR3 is TGTGCCAGCAGCGTAGGGCAGGCGGTCGGCGAGCAGTACTTC. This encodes CASSVGQAVGEQYF.

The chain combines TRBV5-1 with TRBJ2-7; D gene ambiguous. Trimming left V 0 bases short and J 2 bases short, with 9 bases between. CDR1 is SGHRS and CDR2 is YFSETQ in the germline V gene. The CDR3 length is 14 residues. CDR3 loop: CASSLALATYEQYF. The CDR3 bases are TGCGCCAGCAGCTTGGCATTAGCCACCTACGAGCAGTACTTC.

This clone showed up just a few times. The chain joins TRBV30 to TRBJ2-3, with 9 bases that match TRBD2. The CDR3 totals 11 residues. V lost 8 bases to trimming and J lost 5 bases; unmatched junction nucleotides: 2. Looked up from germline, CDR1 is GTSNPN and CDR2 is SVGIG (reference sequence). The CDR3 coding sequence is TGTGCCAGAGCGGGGGGAGATACGCAGTATTTT. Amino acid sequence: CARAGGDTQYF.

In nucleotides, the CDR3 is TGTGCCAGCAGCTTGGCAGGGATGAGTCATCAGCCCCAGCATTTT. The encoded protein is CASSLAGMSHQPQHF. The rearrangement uses TRBV7-9 and TRBJ1-5; TRBD1 might be the D (5 bases). Trimming took off 3 bases at V and 5 bases at J, with 14 bases between the two ends. CDR1 SEHNR and CDR2 FQNEAQ come from the germline V gene (reference sequence). This CDR3 comprises 15 residues.